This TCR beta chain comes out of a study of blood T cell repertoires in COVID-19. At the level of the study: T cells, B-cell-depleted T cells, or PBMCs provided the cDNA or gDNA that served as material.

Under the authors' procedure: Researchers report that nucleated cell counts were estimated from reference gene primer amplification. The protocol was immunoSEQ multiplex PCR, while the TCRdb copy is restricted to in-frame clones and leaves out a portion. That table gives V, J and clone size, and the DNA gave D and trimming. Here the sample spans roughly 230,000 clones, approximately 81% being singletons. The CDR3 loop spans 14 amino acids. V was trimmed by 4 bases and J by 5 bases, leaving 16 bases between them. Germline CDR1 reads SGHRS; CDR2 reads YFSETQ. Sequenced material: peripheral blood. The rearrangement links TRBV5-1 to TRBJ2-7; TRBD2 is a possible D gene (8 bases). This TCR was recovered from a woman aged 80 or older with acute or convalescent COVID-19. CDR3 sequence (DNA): TGCGCCAGCAGCAACTCGGGAGGGGGCAACGAGCAGTACTTC. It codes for CASSNSGGGNEQYF.